This TCR beta chain appears in the sequencing data of a study of T cell responses to AZD1222 COVID-19 vaccine. The V end lost 2 bases, the J end lost 1 base, and 11 bases lay between the germline ends. This CDR3 comprises 15 residues. Germline CDR1 and CDR2: LNHNV and YYDKDF (reference sequence). The table came from immunoSEQ multiplex PCR; TCRdb's copy has only in-frame clones and leaves some out. Of 100,000 or so clones listed, roughly 90% were seen once; the top ten hold approximately 17%. The table lists this clone with a count of one. The J gene is TRBJ1-1, the V gene TRBV15, with D unclear. This specimen consisted of peripheral blood, obtained on day 0 of AZD1222 vaccination. This sequence originates from an adult in good health. Here the CDR3 DNA reads TGTGCCACCAGCAGATCGTATTTCCGGAACACTGAAGCTTTCTTT. As protein: CATSRSYFRNTEAFF.